The TCR beta chain described here comes from a study of technical replicates of blood from a handful of donors. Libraries were prepared by immunoSEQ multiplex PCR; TCRdb keeps only in-frame clonotypes and omits some of them. The sample carries 70,000 to 90,000 clones, approximately 94% recorded once. This CDR3 contains 15 residues. Germline trimming cut 1 base from V and 5 bases from J; bases unmatched to any gene: 5. Germline loops: CDR1 SGHAT, CDR2 FQNNGV. The specimen sequenced was T cells isolated from PBMCs. The TCR originated in a human donor in good health. This rearrangement joins TRBV11-2 to TRBJ2-5; TRBD2 agrees at 9 bases. For the CDR3, the DNA is TGTGCCAGCAGCTTAGTAGCGGGAGTAGGTGAGACCCAGTACTTC. This sequence encodes CASSLVAGVGETQYF. The complete variable domain, with remaining parts taken from reference TRBV11-2 and TRBJ2-5, reads EAGVAQSPRYKIIEKRQSVAFWCNPISGHATLYWYQQILGQGPKLLIQFQNNGVVDDSQLPKDRFSAERLKGVDSTLKIQPAKLEDSAVYLCASSLVAGVGETQYFGPGTRLLVL.